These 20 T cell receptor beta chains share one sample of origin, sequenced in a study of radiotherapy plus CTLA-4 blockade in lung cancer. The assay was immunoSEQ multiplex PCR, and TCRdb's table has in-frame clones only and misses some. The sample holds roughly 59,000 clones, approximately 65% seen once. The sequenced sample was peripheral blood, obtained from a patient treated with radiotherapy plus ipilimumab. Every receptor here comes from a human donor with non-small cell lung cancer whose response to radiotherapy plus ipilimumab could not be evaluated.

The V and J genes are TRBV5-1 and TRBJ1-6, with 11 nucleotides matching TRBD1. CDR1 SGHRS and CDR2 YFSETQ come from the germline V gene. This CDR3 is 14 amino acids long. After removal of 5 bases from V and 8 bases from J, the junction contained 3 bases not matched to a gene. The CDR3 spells CASREGQGDSPLHF. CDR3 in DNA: TGCGCCAGCAGAGAGGGACAGGGGGATTCACCCCTCCACTTT.

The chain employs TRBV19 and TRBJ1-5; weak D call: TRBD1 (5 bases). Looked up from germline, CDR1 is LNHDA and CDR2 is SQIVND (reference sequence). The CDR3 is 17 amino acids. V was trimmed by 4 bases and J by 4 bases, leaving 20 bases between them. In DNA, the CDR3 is TGTGCCAGTAGTACAGGGTGGTACCTGATTGGGAATCAGCCCCAGCATTTT. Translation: CASSTGWYLIGNQPQHF.

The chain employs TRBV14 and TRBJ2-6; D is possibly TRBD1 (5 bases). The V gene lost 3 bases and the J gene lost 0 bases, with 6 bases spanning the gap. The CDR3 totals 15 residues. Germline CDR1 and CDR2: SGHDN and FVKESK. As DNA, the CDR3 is TGTGCCAGCAGCCAGGGGCACTCTGGGGCCAACGTCCTGACTTTC. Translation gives CASSQGHSGANVLTF.

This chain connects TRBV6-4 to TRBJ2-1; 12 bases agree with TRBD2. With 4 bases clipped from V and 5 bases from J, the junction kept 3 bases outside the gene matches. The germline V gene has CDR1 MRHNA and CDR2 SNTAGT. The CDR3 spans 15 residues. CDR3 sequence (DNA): TGTGCCAGCAGTGCCGGACTAGCGGGGCACAATGAGCAGTTCTTC. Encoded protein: CASSAGLAGHNEQFF.

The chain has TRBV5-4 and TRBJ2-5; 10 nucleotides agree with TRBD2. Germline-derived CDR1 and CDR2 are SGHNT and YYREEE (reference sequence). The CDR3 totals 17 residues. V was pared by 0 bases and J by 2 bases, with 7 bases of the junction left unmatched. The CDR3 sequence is CASSLGDSSGGQETQYF. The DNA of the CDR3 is TGTGCCAGCAGCTTGGGGGATTCTAGCGGGGGTCAAGAGACCCAGTACTTC. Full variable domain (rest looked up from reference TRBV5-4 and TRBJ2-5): ETGVTQSPTHLIKTRGQQVTLRCSSQSGHNTVSWYQQALGQGPQFIFQYYREEENGRGNFPPRFSGLQFPNYSSELNVNALELDDSALYLCASSLGDSSGGQETQYFGPGTRLLVL.

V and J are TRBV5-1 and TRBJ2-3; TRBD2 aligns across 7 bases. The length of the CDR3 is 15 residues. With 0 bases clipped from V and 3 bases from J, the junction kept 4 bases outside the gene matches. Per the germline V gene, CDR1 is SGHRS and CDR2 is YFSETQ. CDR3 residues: CASSLGDYETDTQYF. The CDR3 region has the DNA TGCGCCAGCAGCTTGGGGGACTATGAAACAGATACGCAGTATTTT.

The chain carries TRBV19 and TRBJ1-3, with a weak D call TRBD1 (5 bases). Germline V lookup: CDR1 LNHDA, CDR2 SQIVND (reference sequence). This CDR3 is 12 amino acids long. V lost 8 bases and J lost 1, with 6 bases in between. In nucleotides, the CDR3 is TGTGCCAGTGGGACTTCTGGAAACACCATATATTTT. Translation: CASGTSGNTIYF.

The CDR3 DNA follows: TGTGCCAGCAGTTACCAGGGACAGGGGTATTATGGCTACACCTTC. It yields the protein CASSYQGQGYYGYTF. This sequence joins TRBV6-5 and TRBJ1-2, with 10 bases aligning to TRBD1. This CDR3 spans 15 amino acids. The junction had 5 bases not matched to a gene; V was cut back by 2 bases and J by 5 bases. Germline V gene lookup returns CDR1 MNHEY and CDR2 SVGAGI.

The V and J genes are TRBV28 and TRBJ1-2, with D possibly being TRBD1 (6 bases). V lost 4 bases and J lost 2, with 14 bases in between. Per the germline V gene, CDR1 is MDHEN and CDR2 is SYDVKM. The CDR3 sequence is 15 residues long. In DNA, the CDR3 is TGTGCCAGCAGTTCCCTTTACAGGGTGAACTATGGCTACACCTTC. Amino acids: CASSSLYRVNYGYTF.

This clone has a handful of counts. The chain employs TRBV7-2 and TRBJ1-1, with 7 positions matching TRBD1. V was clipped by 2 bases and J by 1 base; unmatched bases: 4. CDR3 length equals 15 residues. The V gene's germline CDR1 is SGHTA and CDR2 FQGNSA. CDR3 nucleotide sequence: TGTGCCAGCAGCTTAACCGGGACAGCGAACACTGAAGCTTTCTTT. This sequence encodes CASSLTGTANTEAFF.

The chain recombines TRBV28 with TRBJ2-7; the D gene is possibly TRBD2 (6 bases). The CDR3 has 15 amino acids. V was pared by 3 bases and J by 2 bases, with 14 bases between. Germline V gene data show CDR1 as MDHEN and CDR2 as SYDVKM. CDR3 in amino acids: CASSLVGGSPYEQYF. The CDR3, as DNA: TGTGCCAGCAGTTTGGTCGGAGGGTCCCCCTACGAGCAGTACTTC.

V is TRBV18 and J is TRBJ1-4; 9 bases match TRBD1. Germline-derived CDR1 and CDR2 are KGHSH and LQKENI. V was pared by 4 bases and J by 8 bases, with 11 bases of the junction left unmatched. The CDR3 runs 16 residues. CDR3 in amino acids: CASSRNSGQGGEKLFF. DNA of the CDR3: TGTGCCAGCTCACGGAACTCGGGACAGGGTGGCGAAAAACTGTTTTTT.

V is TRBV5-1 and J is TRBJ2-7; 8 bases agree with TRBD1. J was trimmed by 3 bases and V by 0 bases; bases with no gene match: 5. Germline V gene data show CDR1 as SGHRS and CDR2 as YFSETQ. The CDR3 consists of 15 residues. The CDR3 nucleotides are TGCGCCAGCAGCTTGGCGCGACAGGGGATCTACGAGCAGTACTTC. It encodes CASSLARQGIYEQYF.

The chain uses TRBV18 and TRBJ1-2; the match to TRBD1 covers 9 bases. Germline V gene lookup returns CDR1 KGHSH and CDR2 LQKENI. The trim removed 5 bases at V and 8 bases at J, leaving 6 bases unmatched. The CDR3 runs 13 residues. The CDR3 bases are TGTGCCAGCTCATCACAGGGGGCGGAGGGCTACACCTTC. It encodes CASSSQGAEGYTF.

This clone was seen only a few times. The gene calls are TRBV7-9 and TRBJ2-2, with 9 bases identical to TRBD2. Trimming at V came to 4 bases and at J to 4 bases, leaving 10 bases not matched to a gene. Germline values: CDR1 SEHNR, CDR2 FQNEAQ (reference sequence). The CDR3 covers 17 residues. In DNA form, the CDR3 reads TGTGCCAGCAGCTCCGCGGGCGGTAGCGGGAGCACCGGGGAGCTGTTTTTT. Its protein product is CASSSAGGSGSTGELFF.

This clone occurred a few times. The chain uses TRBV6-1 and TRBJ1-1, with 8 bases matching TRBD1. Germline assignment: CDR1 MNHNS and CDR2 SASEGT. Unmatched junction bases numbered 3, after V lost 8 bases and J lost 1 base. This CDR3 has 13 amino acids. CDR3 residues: CASGTGENTEAFF. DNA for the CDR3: TGTGCCAGCGGGACAGGAGAGAACACTGAAGCTTTCTTT.

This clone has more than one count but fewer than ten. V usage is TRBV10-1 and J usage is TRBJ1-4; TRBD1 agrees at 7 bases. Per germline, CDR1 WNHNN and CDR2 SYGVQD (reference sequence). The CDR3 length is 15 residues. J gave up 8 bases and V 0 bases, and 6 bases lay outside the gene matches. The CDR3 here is CASSESEGAREKLFF. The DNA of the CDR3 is TGCGCCAGCAGTGAGTCGGAGGGGGCGCGGGAAAAACTGTTTTTT.

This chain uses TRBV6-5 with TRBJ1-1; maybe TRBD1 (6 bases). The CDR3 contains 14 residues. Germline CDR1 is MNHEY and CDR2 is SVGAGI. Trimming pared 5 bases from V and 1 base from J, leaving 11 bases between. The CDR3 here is CASSPPTGNTEAFF. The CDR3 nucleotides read TGTGCCAGCAGTCCGCCGACAGGGAACACTGAAGCTTTCTTT.

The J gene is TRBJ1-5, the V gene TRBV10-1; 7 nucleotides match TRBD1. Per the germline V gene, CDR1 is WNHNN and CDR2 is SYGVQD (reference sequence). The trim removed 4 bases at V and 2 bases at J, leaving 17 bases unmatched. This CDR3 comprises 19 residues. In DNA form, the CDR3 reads TGCGCCAGCAGTGGAATTTTGACAGGGTACCATCACGGCAATCAGCCCCAGCATTTT. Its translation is CASSGILTGYHHGNQPQHF.

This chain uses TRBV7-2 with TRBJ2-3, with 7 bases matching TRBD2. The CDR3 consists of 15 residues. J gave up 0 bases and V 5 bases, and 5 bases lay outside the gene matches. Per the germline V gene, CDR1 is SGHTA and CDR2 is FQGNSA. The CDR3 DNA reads TGTGCCAGCAGCCCACTAGCGACCAGCACAGATACGCAGTATTTT. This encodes CASSPLATSTDTQYF.